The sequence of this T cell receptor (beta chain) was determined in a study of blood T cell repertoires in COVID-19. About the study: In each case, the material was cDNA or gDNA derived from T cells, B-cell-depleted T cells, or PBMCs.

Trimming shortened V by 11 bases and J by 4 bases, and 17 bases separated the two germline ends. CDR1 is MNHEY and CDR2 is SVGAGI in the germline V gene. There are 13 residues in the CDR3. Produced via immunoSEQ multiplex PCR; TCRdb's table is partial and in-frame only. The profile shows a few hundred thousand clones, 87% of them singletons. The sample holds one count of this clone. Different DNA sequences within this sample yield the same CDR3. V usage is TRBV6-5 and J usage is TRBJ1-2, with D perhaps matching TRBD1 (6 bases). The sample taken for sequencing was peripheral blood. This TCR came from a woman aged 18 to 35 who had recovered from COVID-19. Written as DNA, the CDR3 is TGTGCCTGCCAGGATGGGGGCGGCTATGGCTACACCTTC. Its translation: CACQDGGGYGYTF.